These 32 T cell receptor beta chains originate from one sample sequenced in a study of cytomegalovirus exposure and HLA in healthy donors. PCR primers comprised 60 Vbeta and 13 Jbeta primers. Repertoires were generated with immunoSEQ multiplex PCR, while TCRdb's copy carries only in-frame clones and drops some. The top ten clones hold around 4.8% of a sample with about 130,000 clones, around three quarters of them seen once. Sequencing was done on a sample of PBMCs. These TCRs come from a man aged 30 to 39 in good health.

As for this clone: This is likely a read error, given that the CDR3 carries no conserved phenylalanine or tryptophan at its end. The DNA is left out, because the CDR3 cannot be placed on it with certainty; the CDR3 is given as TCRdb lists it. The chain employs TRBV28 and TRBJ2-7; TRBD2 was called by the table and not checked on the DNA. Germline CDR1 reads MDHEN; CDR2 reads SYDVKM. The CDR3 totals 10 residues, both ends included. This CDR3 reads CASSFLRRCL.

V and J are TRBV6-6 and TRBJ2-6, with D uncertain. Germline assignment: CDR1 MNHNY and CDR2 SVGAGI (reference sequence). V was shortened by 2 bases and J by 2 bases, with 7 bases between the two germline ends. The CDR3 contains 15 residues. In DNA, the CDR3 is TGTGCCAGCAGTTACGAGGAAACTGGGGCCAACGTCCTGACTTTC. Protein sequence: CASSYEETGANVLTF.

J is TRBJ1-3 and V is TRBV7-9; a possible D gene is TRBD1 (6 bases). The V and J ends lost 0 bases and 0 bases respectively, with 12 bases between them. The CDR3 is made up of 17 amino acids. Germline V lookup: CDR1 SEHNR, CDR2 FQNEAQ (reference sequence). The chain's CDR3 is CASSLAAGTTSGNTIYF. The DNA of the CDR3 is TGTGCCAGCAGCTTAGCCGCCGGGACAACCTCTGGAAACACCATATATTTT.

The chain uses TRBV23-1 and TRBJ2-4; perhaps TRBD2 as D (5 bases). TRBV23-1 is an ORF, with its function uncertain. With 9 bases removed from V and 0 bases from J, the gap between germline ends came to 9 bases. The CDR3 length is 13 residues. DNA of the CDR3: TGCGCCAGGCGACGGGGAGCCAAAAACATTCAGTACTTC. Translated: CARRRGAKNIQYF.

This clone is a singleton in its sample. The chain joins TRBV28 to TRBJ2-5, with D unclear. The CDR3 has 13 amino acids. The germline gives CDR1 MDHEN, CDR2 SYDVKM. V was cut by 5 bases and J by 2 bases, with 9 bases left in between. The CDR3 DNA is TGTGCCAGCAGTCTCACGCGGCAAGAGACCCAGTACTTC. It codes for CASSLTRQETQYF.

This clone has just one count. A junction boundary mismatches the germline segment, possibly from a read error. This chain connects TRBV7-9 to TRBJ2-1; no firm D call. This CDR3 spans 16 amino acids. Germline CDR1 is SEHNR and CDR2 is FQNEAQ (reference sequence). The CDR3 spells CSSSPRRVSSYNEQFF. In DNA form, the CDR3 reads TGTTCCAGCAGCCCCCGACGGGTTAGCTCCTACAATGAGCAGTTCTTC.

The chain recombines TRBV28 with TRBJ2-1; TRBD2 matches 16 bases. The V gene end was trimmed by 2 bases and the J gene end by 0 bases; junction bases not matched to a gene: 13. Germline V gene sequence: CDR1 MDHEN, CDR2 SYDVKM. The CDR3 is made up of 22 amino acids. DNA for the CDR3: TGTGCCAGCAGTTTAAGGGCCGGGACTAGCGGGAGGGATCAAGGCTCCTACAATGAGCAGTTCTTC. This gives the protein CASSLRAGTSGRDQGSYNEQFF.

The J gene is TRBJ1-1, the V gene TRBV6-1; a weak D match, TRBD1 (6 bases). Germline V gene lookup returns CDR1 MNHNS and CDR2 SASEGT. Trimming pared 0 bases from V and 4 bases from J, leaving 24 bases between. The CDR3 is 19 residues long. The CDR3 protein is CASSEARTAVTFVSTEAFF. CDR3 DNA sequence: TGTGCCAGCAGTGAAGCTAGGACAGCGGTAACCTTCGTTTCCACTGAAGCTTTCTTT.

V and J are TRBV28 and TRBJ2-3, with TRBD2 as a possible D gene (5 bases). Per germline, CDR1 MDHEN and CDR2 SYDVKM. Trimming shortened V by 6 bases and J by 1 base, and 11 bases separated the two germline ends. The CDR3 extends over 14 amino acids. CDR3 DNA: TGTGCCAGCAGGCAGACTATACGCACAGATACGCAGTATTTT. This sequence encodes CASRQTIRTDTQYF.

The chain has TRBV29-1 and TRBJ2-2; 9 bases match TRBD1. J lost 5 bases, V lost 7 bases, and 5 bases had no gene match. The CDR3 is 13 residues long. CDR1 and CDR2 from the germline V gene are SQVTM and ANQGSEA. Here the CDR3 reads CSGSTGGTGELFF. The CDR3 nucleotides read TGCAGCGGATCGACAGGGGGTACCGGGGAGCTGTTTTTT.

In nucleotides, the CDR3 is TGTGCCAGCAGCTTGATTCCGGGAGGGCCAGATACGCAGTATTTT. Translating gives CASSLIPGGPDTQYF. This sequence joins TRBV7-2 and TRBJ2-3; the match to TRBD2 covers 8 bases. Germline trimming cut 3 bases from V and 4 bases from J; bases unmatched to any gene: 6. Germline V gives CDR1 SGHTA, CDR2 FQGNSA. This CDR3 comprises 15 residues.

The V gene is TRBV7-8, the J gene TRBJ2-7; D is perhaps TRBD2 (6 bases). The germline gives CDR1 SGHVS, CDR2 FQNEAQ. The CDR3 has 16 residues. Trimming took 1 base from V and 5 from J, leaving 18 bases between them. The CDR3 region has the DNA TGTGCCAGCAGCTTAGGTGACGCGGGATGGGGCAACGAGCAGTACTTC. Amino acid sequence: CASSLGDAGWGNEQYF.

This sequence joins TRBV7-8 and TRBJ1-1; D ambiguous. The length of the CDR3 is 15 residues. The ends were cut back, 5 bases at V and 2 bases at J, with 15 bases in the middle. The germline V gene encodes CDR1 SGHVS and CDR2 FQNEAQ. DNA for the CDR3: TGTGCCAGCAGCCGGACTGCGACGGGAAACACTGAAGCTTTCTTT. Translating gives CASSRTATGNTEAFF.

The chain combines TRBV19 with TRBJ1-5, with 8 bases that match TRBD1. Trimming at V came to 3 bases and at J to 6 bases, leaving 4 bases not matched to a gene. This CDR3 is 14 amino acids long. Germline CDR1 LNHDA, CDR2 SQIVND (reference sequence). CDR3 nucleotides: TGTGCCAGTAGTATCCGAGACAGGGGTCAGCCCCAGCATTTT. It yields the protein CASSIRDRGQPQHF. Variable domain in full (rest from reference TRBV19 and TRBJ1-5): DGGITQSPKYLFRKEGQNVTLSCEQNLNHDAMYWYRQDPGQGLRLIYYSQIVNDFQKGDIAEGYSVSREKKESFPLTVTSAQKNPTAFYLCASSIRDRGQPQHFGDGTRLSIL.

This clone occurred a few times. The V gene is TRBV4-1, the J gene TRBJ2-7; the match to TRBD2 covers 9 bases. V trimming: 3 bases; J trimming: 3 bases; junction bases outside the gene matches: 6. The CDR3 sequence is 15 residues long. The germline CDR1 and CDR2 sequences are MGHRA and YSYEKL. CDR3 protein: CASSQSGRLLYEQYF. CDR3 bases: TGCGCCAGCAGCCAGAGCGGGAGGCTTCTCTACGAGCAGTACTTC.

The chain recombines TRBV4-3 with TRBJ2-3; 8 bases are shared with TRBD1. V lost 0 bases and J lost 2; bases outside the gene matches: 10. CDR3 length equals 18 residues. The V gene's germline CDR1 is LGHNA and CDR2 YSLEER. As DNA, the CDR3 is TGCGCCAGCAGCCAAGATACTCAGGGGGCCCCTTCCACAGATACGCAGTATTTT. Protein: CASSQDTQGAPSTDTQYF.

The chain employs TRBV27 and TRBJ1-1; 10 nucleotides align to TRBD1. CDR1 is MNHEY, CDR2 SMNVEV, per germline (reference sequence). The CDR3 sequence is 16 residues long. V gave up 5 bases and J gave up 7 bases; unmatched junction bases: 13. The CDR3, as DNA: TGTGCCAGCAGTGGGAGCCCTGGGACAGGGGTTGGTGAAGCTTTCTTT. Translating gives CASSGSPGTGVGEAFF.

This clone was recorded a few times. V gene TRBV6-4 combines with J gene TRBJ2-3; TRBD2 aligns across 8 bases. Germline V lookup: CDR1 MRHNA, CDR2 SNTAGT. This CDR3 comprises 14 residues. V shed 6 bases, J shed 2 bases, and the junction held 4 bases outside the gene matches. Here the CDR3 reads CASSFSGDTDTQYF. CDR3 nucleotides: TGTGCCAGCAGCTTTAGCGGGGACACAGATACGCAGTATTTT.

The chain couples TRBV5-1 to TRBJ2-5, with a possible D match to TRBD1 (6 bases). V gave up 0 bases and J gave up 7 bases, with 22 bases separating them. The V gene's germline CDR1 is SGHRS and CDR2 YFSETQ. CDR3 size: 17 residues. The CDR3 DNA reads TGCGCCAGCAGCTTGGGGGCGCTTGGACAGCGCGGTCCGACCCAGTACTTC. Encoded protein: CASSLGALGQRGPTQYF.

This rearrangement joins TRBV10-3 to TRBJ2-5, with D possibly being TRBD1 (6 bases). The DNA end is more similar to TRBJ2-7, so the J call may be wrong. Germline values: CDR1 ENHRY, CDR2 SYGVKD. This CDR3 is built from 13 residues. The DNA for the CDR3 is TGTGCCACCGCCAGGGACACCTCCTACGAGCAGTACTTC. Protein sequence: CATARDTSYEQYF.

The table lists this clone with a few counts. The V call is TRBV4-1, the J call TRBJ2-6; D uncertain. The CDR3 runs to 16 residues. Trimming stripped 1 base from V and 0 bases from J, with 7 bases between. Per the germline V gene, CDR1 is MGHRA and CDR2 is YSYEKL. CDR3 loop: CASSQGVASGANVLTF. The CDR3 DNA reads as TGCGCCAGCAGCCAAGGTGTGGCCTCTGGGGCCAACGTCCTGACTTTC.

This clone was recorded once. The V gene is TRBV27, the J gene TRBJ2-6; weak D call: TRBD2 (6 bases). This CDR3 is 15 amino acids long. Germline CDR1 reads MNHEY; CDR2 reads SMNVEV (reference sequence). V dropped 3 bases and J dropped 2 bases, with 8 bases sitting between them. Here the CDR3 DNA reads TGTGCCAGCAGTTTCTCGGGGGCTGGGGCCAACGTCCTGACTTTC. As protein: CASSFSGAGANVLTF.

V and J are TRBV7-3 and TRBJ2-3, with TRBD2 matching 7 bases. The CDR3 contains 14 residues. Germline V gives CDR1 SGHTA, CDR2 FQGTGA. The junction had 5 bases not matched to a gene; V was cut back by 4 bases and J by 4 bases. The CDR3 coding sequence is TGTGCCAGCAGCTCCACTAGCGATTCAGATACGCAGTATTTT. This sequence encodes CASSSTSDSDTQYF.

With regard to this clone: This sample includes further DNA sequences coding for the same CDR3. The genes are TRBV5-1 and TRBJ2-5; D not certain. Trimming removed 0 bases at V and 3 bases at J, with 9 bases between. CDR1 is SGHRS, CDR2 YFSETQ, per germline. This CDR3 comprises 14 residues. In DNA form, the CDR3 reads TGCGCCAGCAGCTTGGGTCAGTTGAAAGAGACCCAGTACTTC. Protein sequence: CASSLGQLKETQYF. Variable domain in full (rest from reference TRBV5-1 and TRBJ2-5): KAGVTQTPRYLIKTRGQQVTLSCSPISGHRSVSWYQQTPGQGLQFLFEYFSETQRNKGNFPGRFSGRQFSNSRSEMNVSTLELGDSALYLCASSLGQLKETQYFGPGTRLLVL.

In nucleotides, the CDR3 is TGTGCCAGCAGTTACCCCACCGGGACAGTTCCCTACGAGCAGTACTTC. Protein: CASSYPTGTVPYEQYF. The rearrangement joins TRBV6-5 to TRBJ2-7; 7 positions agree with TRBD1. CDR3 length: 16 residues. Per germline, CDR1 MNHEY and CDR2 SVGAGI. V was clipped by 2 bases and J by 2 bases; unmatched bases: 9.

The chain has TRBV29-1 and TRBJ1-1; 9 bases are shared with TRBD1. In germline, CDR1 is SQVTM, CDR2 ANQGSEA. There are 13 residues in the CDR3. J lost 4 bases, V lost 7 bases, and 7 bases had no gene match. The CDR3 protein is CSAPNRGPTEAFF. The DNA of the CDR3 is TGCAGCGCTCCCAACAGGGGGCCCACTGAAGCTTTCTTT.

V is TRBV19 and J is TRBJ2-3; 8 nucleotides agree with TRBD2. Germline values: CDR1 LNHDA, CDR2 SQIVND (reference sequence). V shed 7 bases, J shed 1 base, and the junction held 1 base outside the gene matches. The CDR3 consists of 13 residues. CDR3 region: CASTTSGTDTQYF. The CDR3 DNA is TGTGCCAGTACGACTAGCGGCACAGATACGCAGTATTTT. The whole variable domain, filled in from reference TRBV19 and TRBJ2-3, reads DGGITQSPKYLFRKEGQNVTLSCEQNLNHDAMYWYRQDPGQGLRLIYYSQIVNDFQKGDIAEGYSVSREKKESFPLTVTSAQKNPTAFYLCASTTSGTDTQYFGPGTRLTVL.

This chain links TRBV27 with TRBJ2-7; 12 bases match TRBD2. From germline, CDR1 is MNHEY and CDR2 SMNVEV (reference sequence). J was trimmed by 6 bases and V by 5 bases; bases with no gene match: 8. The CDR3 spans 15 residues. CDR3 nucleotides: TGTGCCAGCAGTAGCCTAGCGGGAGGGCCAGTCGAGCAGTACTTC. Residues: CASSSLAGGPVEQYF.

This chain connects TRBV5-4 to TRBJ2-1; TRBD2 aligns across 12 bases. V was clipped by 3 bases and J by 10 bases; unmatched bases: 11. CDR3 length: 16 residues. Per germline, CDR1 SGHNT and CDR2 YYREEE (reference sequence). The CDR3: CASSSYLAGGAGEQFF. DNA for the CDR3: TGTGCCAGCAGCTCCTATCTAGCGGGAGGGGCAGGGGAGCAGTTCTTC. Full variable domain (rest looked up from reference TRBV5-4 and TRBJ2-1): ETGVTQSPTHLIKTRGQQVTLRCSSQSGHNTVSWYQQALGQGPQFIFQYYREEENGRGNFPPRFSGLQFPNYSSELNVNALELDDSALYLCASSSYLAGGAGEQFFGPGTRLTVL.

The rearrangement uses TRBV5-6 and TRBJ1-6, with TRBD1 matching over 8 bases. This CDR3 region has 15 residues. V dropped 2 bases and J dropped 7; count of bases not matched to a gene: 5. Germline lookup yields CDR1 SGHDT and CDR2 YYEEEE. CDR3 DNA: TGTGCCAGCAGCTTAGAGGACAGGGTGAATTCACCCCTCCACTTT. It specifies CASSLEDRVNSPLHF. Complete variable domain (other parts from reference TRBV5-6 and TRBJ1-6): DAGVTQSPTHLIKTRGQQVTLRCSPKSGHDTVSWYQQALGQGPQFIFQYYEEEERQRGNFPDRFSGHQFPNYSSELNVNALLLGDSALYLCASSLEDRVNSPLHFGNGTRLTVT.

To note about this clone: A junction end diverges from the germline sequence, so it may reflect a read error. The genes are TRBV7-9 and TRBJ2-7; D call uncertain. This CDR3 is built from 12 residues. The V gene's germline CDR1 is SEHNR and CDR2 FQNEAQ (reference sequence). CDR3 bases: TGTTCCAGCAGCTTAGGAGACTACGAGCAGTACTTC. Encoded protein: CSSSLGDYEQYF.

The chain recombines TRBV6-7 with TRBJ1-5; TRBD1 agrees at 10 bases. TRBV6-7 is an open reading frame whose function is uncertain. After removal of 6 bases from V and 4 bases from J, the junction contained 6 bases not matched to a gene. This CDR3 has 15 amino acids. The CDR3, as DNA: TGTGCCAGCAGACCCGACAGGGGGCGTAATCAGCCCCAGCATTTT. Amino acids: CASRPDRGRNQPQHF.